The 7 T cell receptor beta chains presented below share a single source sample, sequenced in a study of blood T cell repertoires in COVID-19. Repertoires were generated with immunoSEQ multiplex PCR, while TCRdb's copy carries only in-frame clones and drops some. In the table there are about 410,000 clones, roughly 88% of which are singletons. The sample taken for sequencing was peripheral blood. These receptors were taken from a woman in her 30s with active or convalescent COVID-19.

The chain has TRBV19 and TRBJ1-5; 7 positions match TRBD1. Trimming removed 7 bases from V and 7 bases from J; junction bases left unmatched: 7. The CDR3 spans 13 residues. CDR1 is LNHDA, CDR2 SQIVND, per germline (reference sequence). As DNA, the CDR3 is TGTGCCAGTAACGACAGGGTCGGACAGCCCCAGCATTTT. This encodes CASNDRVGQPQHF.

This clone appeared a single time. The sample holds other DNA sequences that translate to the same CDR3. The V gene is TRBV9, the J gene TRBJ1-1; TRBD1 is a possible D gene (6 bases). The CDR3 runs to 15 residues. Trimming pared 0 bases from V and 2 bases from J, leaving 11 bases between. Germline CDR1 reads SGDLS; CDR2 reads YYNGEE. The CDR3 DNA is TGTGCCAGCAGCGTAGTGGGGGGGCGAAACACTGAAGCTTTCTTT. It specifies CASSVVGGRNTEAFF. The entire variable domain, with the rest obtained from reference TRBV9 and TRBJ1-1, is as follows: DSGVTQTPKHLITATGQRVTLRCSPRSGDLSVYWYQQSLDQGLQFLIQYYNGEERAKGNILERFSAQQFPDLHSELNLSSLELGDSALYFCASSVVGGRNTEAFFGQGTRLTVV.

Of note for this clone: At one boundary the junction diverges from the germline segment, which might be a read error. The rearrangement joins TRBV11-2 to TRBJ2-2, with 7 bases aligning to TRBD2. This CDR3 contains 16 residues. The germline CDR1 and CDR2 sequences are SGHAT and FQNNGV. In DNA, the CDR3 is TGTGCCAGCAGCTCCATACGGGGAGGGAACGCCGGGGAGCTGTTTTTT. As protein: CASSSIRGGNAGELFF. The full variable domain, in which reference TRBV11-2 and TRBJ2-2 provide the parts outside the CDR3, is EAGVAQSPRYKIIEKRQSVAFWCNPISGHATLYWYQQILGQGPKLLIQFQNNGVVDDSQLPKDRFSAERLKGVDSTLKIQPAKLEDSAVYLCASSSIRGGNAGELFFGEGSRLTVL.

This chain uses TRBV5-8 with TRBJ1-1; TRBD1 aligns across 7 bases. Germline trimming cut 4 bases from V and 1 base from J; bases unmatched to any gene: 10. CDR1 is SGHTS and CDR2 is YDEGEE in the germline V gene. The CDR3 runs 16 residues. CDR3 in amino acids: CASSQGDRTPNTEAFF. In nucleotides, the CDR3 is TGTGCCAGCAGCCAGGGGGACAGAACTCCGAACACTGAAGCTTTCTTT.

The gene calls are TRBV7-6 and TRBJ2-7, with a possible D match to TRBD1 (6 bases). The germline gives CDR1 SGHVS, CDR2 FNYEAQ. Trimming shortened V by 1 base and J by 6 bases, and 13 bases separated the two germline ends. The CDR3 is 14 residues long. The CDR3 reads CASSLEAGVREQYF. The CDR3 DNA sequence: TGTGCCAGCAGCTTAGAGGCAGGGGTTCGCGAGCAGTACTTC.

V usage is TRBV11-2 and J usage is TRBJ2-5, with D possibly being TRBD2 (6 bases). Germline loops: CDR1 SGHAT, CDR2 FQNNGV. Trimming pared 5 bases from V and 2 bases from J, leaving 12 bases between. This CDR3 contains 14 residues. CDR3 residues: CASSVRLVQETQYF. CDR3 in DNA: TGTGCCAGCAGCGTGAGACTAGTTCAAGAGACCCAGTACTTC.

V and J are TRBV29-1 and TRBJ2-6; the D is unclear. The CDR3 extends over 12 amino acids. CDR1 and CDR2 from the germline V gene are SQVTM and ANQGSEA. V dropped 4 bases and J dropped 2 bases, with 3 bases sitting between them. The DNA of the CDR3 is TGCAGCGTTGTAGCTGGGGCCAACGTCCTGACTTTC. Residues: CSVVAGANVLTF.